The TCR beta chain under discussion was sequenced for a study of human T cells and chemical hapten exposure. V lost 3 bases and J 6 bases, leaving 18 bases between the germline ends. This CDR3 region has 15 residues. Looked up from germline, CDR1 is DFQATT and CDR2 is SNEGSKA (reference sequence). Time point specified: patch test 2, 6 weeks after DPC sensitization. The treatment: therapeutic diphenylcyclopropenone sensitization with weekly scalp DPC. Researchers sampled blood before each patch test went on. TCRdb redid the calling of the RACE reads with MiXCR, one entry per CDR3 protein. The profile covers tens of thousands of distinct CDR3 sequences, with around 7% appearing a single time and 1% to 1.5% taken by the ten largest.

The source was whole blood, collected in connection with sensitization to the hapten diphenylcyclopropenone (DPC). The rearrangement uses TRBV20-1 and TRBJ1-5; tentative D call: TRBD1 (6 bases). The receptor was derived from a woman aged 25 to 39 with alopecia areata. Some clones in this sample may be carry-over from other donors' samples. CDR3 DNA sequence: TGCAGTGCTAGTCAGTGGGGGCTGAATACTCAGCCCCAGCATTTT. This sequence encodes CSASQWGLNTQPQHF.